The clone carrying this TCR beta chain has at least ten counts. TCRdb redid the calling of the 5' RACE reads with MiXCR, one entry per CDR3 protein. The sample yields around 670,000 distinct CDR3 sequences, approximately 6.1% seen once. This sample was included in a study of identical twins. The germline V gene encodes CDR1 DFQATT and CDR2 SNEGSKA (reference sequence). V lost 6 bases and J 0 bases, leaving 15 bases between the germline ends. This CDR3 spans 14 amino acids. The rearrangement joins TRBV20-1 to TRBJ2-7; TRBD1 or TRBD2 may be the D gene (6 bases each). The specimen was naive T cells sorted from blood. The clonotype originates from a man aged 18-30 years in good health. The CDR3, as DNA: TGCAGTGCGGGGGGCCAGGGCACCTCCTACGAGCAGTACTTC. It codes for CSAGGQGTSYEQYF.